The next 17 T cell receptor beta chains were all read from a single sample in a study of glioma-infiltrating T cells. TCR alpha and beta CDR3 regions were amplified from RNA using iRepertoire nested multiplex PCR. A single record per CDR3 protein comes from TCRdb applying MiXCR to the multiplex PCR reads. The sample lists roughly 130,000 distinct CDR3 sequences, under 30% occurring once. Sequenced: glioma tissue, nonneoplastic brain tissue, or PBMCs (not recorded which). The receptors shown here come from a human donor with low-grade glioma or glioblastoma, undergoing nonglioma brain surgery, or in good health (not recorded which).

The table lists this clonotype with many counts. CDR3 in amino acids: CSAEPGTGFPDTQYF. In nucleotides, the CDR3 is TGCAGTGCTGAACCCGGGACAGGGTTCCCAGATACGCAGTATTTT. The chain has TRBV20-1 and TRBJ2-3; 9 nucleotides agree with TRBD1. This CDR3 region has 15 residues. In germline, CDR1 is DFQATT, CDR2 SNEGSKA (reference sequence). The V gene end was trimmed by 5 bases and the J gene end by 4 bases; junction bases not matched to a gene: 10.

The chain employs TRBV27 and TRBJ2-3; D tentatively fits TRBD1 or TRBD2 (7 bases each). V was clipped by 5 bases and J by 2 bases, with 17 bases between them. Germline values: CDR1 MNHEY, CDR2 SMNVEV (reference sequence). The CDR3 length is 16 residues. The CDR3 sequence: CASSTQGRGPTDTQYF. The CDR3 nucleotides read TGTGCCAGCAGTACTCAGGGGAGGGGGCCCACAGATACGCAGTATTTT.

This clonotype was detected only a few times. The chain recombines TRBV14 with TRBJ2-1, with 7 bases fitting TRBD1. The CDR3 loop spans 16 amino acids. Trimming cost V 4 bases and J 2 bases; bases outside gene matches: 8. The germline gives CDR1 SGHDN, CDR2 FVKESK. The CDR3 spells CASSRKPGQPYNEQFF. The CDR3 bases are TGTGCCAGCAGCCGAAAGCCGGGACAGCCCTACAATGAGCAGTTCTTC.

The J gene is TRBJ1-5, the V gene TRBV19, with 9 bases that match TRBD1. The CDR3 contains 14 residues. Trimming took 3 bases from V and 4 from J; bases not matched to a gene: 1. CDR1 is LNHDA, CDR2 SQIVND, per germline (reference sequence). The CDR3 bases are TGTGCCAGTAGTATGGGGACAGGGAATCAGCCCCAGCATTTT. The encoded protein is CASSMGTGNQPQHF.

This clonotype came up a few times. CDR3 loop: CSARERKRQETQYF. For the CDR3, the DNA is TGCAGTGCTAGGGAAAGAAAAAGACAAGAGACCCAGTACTTC. This chain connects TRBV20-1 to TRBJ2-5; D is uncertain. Germline V gene lookup returns CDR1 DFQATT and CDR2 SNEGSKA (reference sequence). V lost 3 bases, J lost 2 bases, and 13 bases lay in between. The CDR3 sequence is 14 residues long.

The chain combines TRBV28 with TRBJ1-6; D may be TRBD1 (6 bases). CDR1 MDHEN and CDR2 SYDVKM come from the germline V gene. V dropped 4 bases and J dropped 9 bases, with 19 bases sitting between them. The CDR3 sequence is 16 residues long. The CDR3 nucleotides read TGTGCCAGCAGTTCCTCCGATGGGGGGCCCGGTTCACCCCTCCACTTT. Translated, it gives CASSSSDGGPGSPLHF.

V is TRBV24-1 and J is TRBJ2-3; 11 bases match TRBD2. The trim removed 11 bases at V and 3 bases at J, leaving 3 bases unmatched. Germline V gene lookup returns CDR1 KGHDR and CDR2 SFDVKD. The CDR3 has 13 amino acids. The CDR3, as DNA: TGTGCCAGTAGCGGGGGGGCAACAGATACGCAGTATTTT. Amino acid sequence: CASSGGATDTQYF.

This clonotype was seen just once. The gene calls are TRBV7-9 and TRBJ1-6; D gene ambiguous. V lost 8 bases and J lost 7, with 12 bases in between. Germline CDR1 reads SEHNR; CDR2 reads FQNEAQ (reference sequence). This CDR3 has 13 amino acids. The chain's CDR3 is CASAPLGNSPLHF. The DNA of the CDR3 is TGTGCCAGCGCACCCCTAGGAAATTCACCCCTCCACTTT.

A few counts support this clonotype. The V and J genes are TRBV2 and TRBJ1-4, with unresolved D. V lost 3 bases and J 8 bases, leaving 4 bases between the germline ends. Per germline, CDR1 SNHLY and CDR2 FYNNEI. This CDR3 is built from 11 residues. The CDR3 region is CASSDEEKLFF. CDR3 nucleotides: TGTGCCAGCAGTGACGAGGAAAAACTGTTTTTT.

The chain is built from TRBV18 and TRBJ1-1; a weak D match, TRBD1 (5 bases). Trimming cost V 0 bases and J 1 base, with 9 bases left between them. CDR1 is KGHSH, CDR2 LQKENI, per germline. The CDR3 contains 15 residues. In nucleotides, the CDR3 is TGTGCCAGCTCACCACCTCAGGGAGCGAACACTGAAGCTTTCTTT. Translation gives CASSPPQGANTEAFF.

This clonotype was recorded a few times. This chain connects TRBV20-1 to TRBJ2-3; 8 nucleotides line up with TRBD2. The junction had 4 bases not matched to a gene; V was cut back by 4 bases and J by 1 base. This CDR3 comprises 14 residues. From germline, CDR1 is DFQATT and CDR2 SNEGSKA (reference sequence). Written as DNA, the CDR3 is TGCAGTGCTATGCGGGGGGACGGCACAGATACGCAGTATTTT. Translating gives CSAMRGDGTDTQYF.

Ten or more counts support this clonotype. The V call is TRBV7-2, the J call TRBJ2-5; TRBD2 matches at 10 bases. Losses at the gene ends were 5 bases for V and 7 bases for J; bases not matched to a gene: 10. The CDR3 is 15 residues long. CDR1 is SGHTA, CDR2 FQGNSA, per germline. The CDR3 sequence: CASSLDSGGYGTQYF. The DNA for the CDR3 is TGTGCCAGCAGCCTTGATAGCGGGGGGTACGGGACCCAGTACTTC.

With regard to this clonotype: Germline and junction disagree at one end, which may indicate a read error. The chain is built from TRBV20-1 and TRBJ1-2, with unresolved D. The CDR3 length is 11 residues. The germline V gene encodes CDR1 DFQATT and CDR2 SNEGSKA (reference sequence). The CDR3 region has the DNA TGCAGTGCTAGAGATCCTCCCCGCGGCCACTTC. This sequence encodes CSARDPPRGHF.

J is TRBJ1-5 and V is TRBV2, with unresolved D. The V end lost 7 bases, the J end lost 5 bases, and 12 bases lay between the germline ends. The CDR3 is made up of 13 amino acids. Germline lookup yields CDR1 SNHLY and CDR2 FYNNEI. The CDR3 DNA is TGTGCCAGCAAGGAGGGTTTCGATCAGCCCCAGCATTTT. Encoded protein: CASKEGFDQPQHF.

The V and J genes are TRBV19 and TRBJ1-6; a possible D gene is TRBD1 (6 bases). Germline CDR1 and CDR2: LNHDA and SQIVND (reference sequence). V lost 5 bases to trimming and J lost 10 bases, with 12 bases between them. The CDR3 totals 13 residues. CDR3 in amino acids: CASSGQGKSPLHF. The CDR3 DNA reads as TGTGCCAGTAGTGGTCAGGGGAAGTCACCCCTCCACTTT.

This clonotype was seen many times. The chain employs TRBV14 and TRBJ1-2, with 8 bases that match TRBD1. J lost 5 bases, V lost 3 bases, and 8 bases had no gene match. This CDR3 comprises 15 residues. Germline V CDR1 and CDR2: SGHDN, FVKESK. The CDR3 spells CASSHNGQGPYGYTF. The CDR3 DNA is TGTGCCAGCAGCCACAACGGACAGGGACCTTATGGCTACACCTTC.

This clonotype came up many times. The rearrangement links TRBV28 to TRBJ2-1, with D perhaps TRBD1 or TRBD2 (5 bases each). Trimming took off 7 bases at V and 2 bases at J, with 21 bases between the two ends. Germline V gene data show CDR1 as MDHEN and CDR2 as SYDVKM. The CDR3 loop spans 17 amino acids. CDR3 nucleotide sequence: TGTGCCAGCATCCCCTGGGACCTAGCAACGCCCTACAATGAGCAGTTCTTC. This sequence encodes CASIPWDLATPYNEQFF.